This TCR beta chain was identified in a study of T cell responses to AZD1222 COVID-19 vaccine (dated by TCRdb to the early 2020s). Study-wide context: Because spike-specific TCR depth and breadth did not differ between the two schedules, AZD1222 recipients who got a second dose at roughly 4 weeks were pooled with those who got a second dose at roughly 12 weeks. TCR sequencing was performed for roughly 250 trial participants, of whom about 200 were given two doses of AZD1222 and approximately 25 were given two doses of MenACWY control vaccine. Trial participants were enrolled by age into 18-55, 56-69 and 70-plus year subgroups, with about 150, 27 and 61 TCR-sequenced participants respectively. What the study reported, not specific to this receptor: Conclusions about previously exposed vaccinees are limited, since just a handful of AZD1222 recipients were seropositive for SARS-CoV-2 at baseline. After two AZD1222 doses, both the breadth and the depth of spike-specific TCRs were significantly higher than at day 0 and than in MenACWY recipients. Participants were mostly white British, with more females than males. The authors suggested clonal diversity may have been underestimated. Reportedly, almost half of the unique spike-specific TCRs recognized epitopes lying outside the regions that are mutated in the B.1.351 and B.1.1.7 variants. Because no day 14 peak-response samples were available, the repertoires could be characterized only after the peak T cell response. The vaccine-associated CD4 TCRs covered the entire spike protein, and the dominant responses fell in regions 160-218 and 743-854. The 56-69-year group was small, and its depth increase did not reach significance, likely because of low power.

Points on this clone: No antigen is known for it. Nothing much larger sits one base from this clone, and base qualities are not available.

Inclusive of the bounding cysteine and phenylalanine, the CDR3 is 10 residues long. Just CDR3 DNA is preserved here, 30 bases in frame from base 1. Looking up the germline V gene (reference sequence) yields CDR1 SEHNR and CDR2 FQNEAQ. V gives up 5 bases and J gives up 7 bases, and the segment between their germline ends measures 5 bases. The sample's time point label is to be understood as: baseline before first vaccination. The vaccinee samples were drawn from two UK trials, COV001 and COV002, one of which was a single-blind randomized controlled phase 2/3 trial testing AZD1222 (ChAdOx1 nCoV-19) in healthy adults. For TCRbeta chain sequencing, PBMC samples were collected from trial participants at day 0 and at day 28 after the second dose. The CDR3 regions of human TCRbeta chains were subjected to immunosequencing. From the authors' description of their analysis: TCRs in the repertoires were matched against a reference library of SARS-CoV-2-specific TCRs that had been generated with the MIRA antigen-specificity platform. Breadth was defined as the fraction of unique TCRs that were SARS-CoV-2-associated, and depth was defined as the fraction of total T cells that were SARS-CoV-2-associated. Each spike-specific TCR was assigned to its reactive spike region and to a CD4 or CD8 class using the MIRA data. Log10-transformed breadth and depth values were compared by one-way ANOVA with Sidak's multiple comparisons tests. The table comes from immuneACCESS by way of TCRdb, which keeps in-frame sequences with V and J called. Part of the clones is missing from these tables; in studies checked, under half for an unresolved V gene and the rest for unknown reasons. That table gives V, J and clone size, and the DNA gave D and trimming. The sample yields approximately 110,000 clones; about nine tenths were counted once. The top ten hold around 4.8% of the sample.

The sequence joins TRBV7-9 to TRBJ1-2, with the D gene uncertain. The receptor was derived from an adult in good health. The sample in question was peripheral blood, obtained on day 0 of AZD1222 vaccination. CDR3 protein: CASSPSGYTF. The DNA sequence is TGTGCCAGCAGCCCCTCTGGCTACACCTTC.